A selection of T cell receptor beta chains follows, all from one sample in a study of CD8+CD57+ T cells in acquired aplastic anemia. One entry per CDR3 protein, called by TCRdb with MiXCR from the reads. This sample has about 190,000 distinct CDR3 sequences, with around 50% found just once. The sequenced material came from sorted CD4+, CD8+, or CD8+CD57+ T cells (not recorded which) from PBMCs. The receptor set was obtained from a human donor in good health, serving as a control. Each CDR3 is given with its conserved first and last residue. Each record gives: D gene, J gene, V gene, CDR3 length, clone size, CDR3 protein, CDR3 DNA. D genes are given only for firm matches. Clone size, where shown, is once, few, many, or a class for clones that have expanded.

>-|TRBJ2-7|TRBV7-6|16|few
CASSGYSHGGSYEQYF
TGTGCCAGCAGCGGATACTCGCATGGGGGCTCCTACGAGCAGTACTTC
>-|TRBJ1-2|TRBV10-1|13|-
CARVKDTNYGYTF
TGCGCCAGGGTGAAAGACACGAACTATGGCTACACCTTC
>TRBD2|TRBJ2-1|TRBV2|14|-
CASSEEGGTNEQFF
TGTGCCAGCAGTGAGGAGGGAGGGACGAATGAGCAGTTCTTC
>TRBD2|TRBJ2-5|TRBV10-3|13|-
CAISAQRDETQYF
TGTGCCATCTCTGCCCAGCGGGACGAGACCCAGTACTTC
>TRBD1|TRBJ2-5|TRBV7-9|13|many
CASSPGTAETQYF
TGTGCCAGCAGCCCCGGGACAGCTGAGACCCAGTACTTC
>TRBD1|TRBJ2-1|TRBV5-1|16|-
CASSLGDRGEFNEQFF
TGCGCCAGCAGCTTGGGTGACAGGGGGGAGTTTAATGAGCAGTTCTTC
>-|TRBJ1-2|TRBV20-1|12|-
CSARGAEYGYTF
TGCAGTGCTAGAGGGGCAGAATATGGCTACACCTTC
>-|TRBJ1-2|TRBV2|16|-
CASSDKALDRTYGYTF
TGTGCCAGCAGTGACAAAGCCCTGGACAGAACCTATGGCTACACCTTC
>TRBD1|TRBJ1-5|TRBV15|17|-
CATSRAPGGTDCQPQHF
TGTGCCACCAGCAGAGCACCAGGGGGGACAGACTGTCAGCCCCAGCATTTT
>-|TRBJ1-1|TRBV25-1|14|once
CASSEVGVGTEAFF
TGTGCCAGCAGTGAGGTCGGGGTGGGCACTGAAGCTTTCTTT
>TRBD1|TRBJ1-1|TRBV2|11|few
CAGGMNTEAFF
TGTGCAGGGGGCATGAACACTGAAGCTTTCTTT
>TRBD2|TRBJ2-4|TRBV15|16|-
CATSRGSAGGRDIQYF
TGTGCCACCAGCAGAGGGTCGGCGGGGGGCCGTGACATTCAGTACTTC
>-|TRBJ2-7|TRBV19|13|-
CASSVGRVYEQYF
TGTGCCAGTAGTGTCGGCAGAGTCTACGAGCAGTACTTC
>-|TRBJ2-3|TRBV7-6|16|-
CASSFNAGPNTDTQYF
TGTGCCAGCAGCTTTAACGCGGGCCCAAACACAGATACGCAGTATTTT
>-|TRBJ1-1|TRBV15|13|-
CAASSKGKTEAFF
TGTGCCGCCAGCAGCAAAGGTAAAACTGAAGCTTTCTTT
>-|TRBJ2-1|TRBV3-1|14|-
CASSQDRSYNEQFF
TGTGCCAGCAGCCAAGATCGCTCCTACAATGAGCAGTTCTTC
>-|TRBJ2-5|TRBV7-9|14|once
CASSFTDRRETQYF
TGTGCCAGCAGCTTTACAGACAGGAGGGAGACCCAGTACTTC
>TRBD1|TRBJ2-2|TRBV25-1|16|-
CASATSGQGATGELFF
TGTGCCAGCGCCACAAGTGGACAGGGGGCAACCGGGGAGCTGTTTTTT
>TRBD2|TRBJ2-7|TRBV7-2|14|many
CASSSKRGAYEQYF
TGTGCCAGCAGCTCGAAGCGGGGGGCCTACGAGCAGTACTTC
>-|TRBJ2-3|TRBV11-2|12|many
CASSVPWDTQYF
TGTGCCAGCAGCGTACCGTGGGATACGCAGTATTTT